This entry features one T cell receptor beta chain sequence. Germline CDR1 and CDR2: LNHDA and SQIVND (reference sequence). CDR3 size: 14 residues. The trim removed 5 bases at V and 1 base at J, leaving 0 bases unmatched. The data were taken from a study of T cell changes during pregnancy in multiple sclerosis. The method was immunoSEQ multiplex PCR; TCRdb's version includes in-frame clones alone and lacks a portion of them. This sample has 30,000 to 50,000 clones, with around 92% found just once. The clonotype originates from a female donor with multiple sclerosis, enrolled in a pregnancy study. The rearrangement links TRBV19 to TRBJ1-5, with 9 bases aligning to TRBD1. Here the sequenced sample was CD4+ T cells from peripheral blood mononuclear cells, taken in the third trimester of pregnancy. CDR3 region: CASSGQGSNQPQHF. In DNA form, the CDR3 reads TGTGCCAGTAGTGGACAGGGGAGCAATCAGCCCCAGCATTTT.